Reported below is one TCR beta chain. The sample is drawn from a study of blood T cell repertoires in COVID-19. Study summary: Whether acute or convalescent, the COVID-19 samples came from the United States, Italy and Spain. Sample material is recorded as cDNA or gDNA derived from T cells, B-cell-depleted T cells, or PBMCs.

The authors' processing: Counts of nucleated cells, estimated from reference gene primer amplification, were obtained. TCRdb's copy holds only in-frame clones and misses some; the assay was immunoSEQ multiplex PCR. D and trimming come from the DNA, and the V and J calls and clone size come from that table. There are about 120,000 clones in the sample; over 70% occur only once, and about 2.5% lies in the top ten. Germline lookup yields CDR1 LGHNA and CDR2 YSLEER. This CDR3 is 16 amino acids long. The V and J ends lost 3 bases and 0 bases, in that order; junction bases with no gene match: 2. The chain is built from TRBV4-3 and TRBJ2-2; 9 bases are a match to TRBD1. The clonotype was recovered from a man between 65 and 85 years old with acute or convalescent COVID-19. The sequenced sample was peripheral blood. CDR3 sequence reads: CASSQRTGANTGELFF. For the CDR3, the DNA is TGCGCCAGCAGCCAGCGGACAGGGGCGAACACCGGGGAGCTGTTTTTT.